The 11 T cell receptor beta chains reported below all come from one sample, sequenced in a study of cytomegalovirus exposure and HLA in healthy donors. Sequencing was performed with immunoSEQ multiplex PCR; in TCRdb, only in-frame clones are kept and a portion is missing. This table has some 130,000 clones, almost 85% appearing once. The material sequenced was PBMCs. These TCRs come from a man aged 25-40 years in good health and CMV-seropositive.

The V call is TRBV5-6, the J call TRBJ1-4, with D tentatively TRBD1 (6 bases). The germline CDR1 and CDR2 sequences are SGHDT and YYEEEE. V lost 1 base and J lost 5, with 12 bases in between. The CDR3 extends over 15 amino acids. In DNA form, the CDR3 reads TGTGCCAGCAGCTTGAGGGACAACGGGAATGAAAAACTGTTTTTT. This encodes CASSLRDNGNEKLFF.

The chain combines TRBV6-1 with TRBJ1-4; D remains ambiguous. V lost 2 bases and J 0 bases, leaving 10 bases between the germline ends. Germline V gene data show CDR1 as MNHNS and CDR2 as SASEGT. The CDR3 is 16 amino acids. CDR3 nucleotide sequence: TGTGCCAGCAGTGAACTTGGGCGGGCAACTAATGAAAAACTGTTTTTT. Translation: CASSELGRATNEKLFF.

V usage is TRBV5-6 and J usage is TRBJ1-4, with no clear D. Trimming stripped 0 bases from V and 5 bases from J, with 11 bases between. The CDR3 covers 15 residues. Germline V gives CDR1 SGHDT, CDR2 YYEEEE. CDR3 nucleotides: TGTGCCAGCAGCTTGGCGACTGATCCGAATGAAAAACTGTTTTTT. Protein: CASSLATDPNEKLFF.

The chain couples TRBV6-5 to TRBJ2-1; TRBD2 matches 8 bases. The length of the CDR3 is 15 residues. The J segment lost 1 base and the V segment lost 6 bases, leaving 5 bases of the junction unmatched. The germline V gene has CDR1 MNHEY and CDR2 SVGAGI. The DNA of the CDR3 is TGTGCCAGCAGAGACGGACTAGCTTCCTACAATGAGCAGTTCTTC. Amino acid sequence: CASRDGLASYNEQFF.

V gene TRBV5-1 combines with J gene TRBJ2-3; 7 bases map to TRBD2. The CDR3 runs to 15 residues. The junction had 4 bases not matched to a gene; V was cut back by 0 bases and J by 3 bases. Germline CDR1 and CDR2: SGHRS and YFSETQ. The CDR3 loop is CASSLAAGRTDTQYF. CDR3 DNA sequence: TGCGCCAGCAGCTTGGCCGCCGGGAGGACAGATACGCAGTATTTT. The variable domain in full, with the rest retrieved from reference TRBV5-1 and TRBJ2-3, is KAGVTQTPRYLIKTRGQQVTLSCSPISGHRSVSWYQQTPGQGLQFLFEYFSETQRNKGNFPGRFSGRQFSNSRSEMNVSTLELGDSALYLCASSLAAGRTDTQYFGPGTRLTVL.

V usage is TRBV5-6 and J usage is TRBJ2-7; a possible D gene is TRBD2 (5 bases). The CDR3 length is 14 residues. Germline V gives CDR1 SGHDT, CDR2 YYEEEE. The V end lost 3 bases, the J end lost 5 bases, and 15 bases lay between the germline ends. The CDR3 loop reads CASSWAGGSDEQYF. The CDR3 DNA reads TGTGCCAGCAGCTGGGCCGGAGGAAGCGACGAGCAGTACTTC.

This chain links TRBV9 with TRBJ2-1; 16 positions agree with TRBD2. The CDR3 is 18 residues long. V shed 0 bases and J 2 bases; nucleotides not matched to a gene: 2. CDR1 and CDR2 from the germline V gene are SGDLS and YYNGEE. The CDR3 is CASSVAGTSGGAYNEQFF. The CDR3 DNA follows: TGTGCCAGCAGCGTAGCCGGGACTAGCGGGGGGGCCTACAATGAGCAGTTCTTC.

This clone came up once. The gene calls are TRBV6-6 and TRBJ1-1, with D maybe TRBD1 (5 bases). V lost 5 bases, J lost 0 bases, and 10 bases lay in between. In germline, CDR1 is MNHNY, CDR2 SVGAGI (reference sequence). CDR3 length equals 14 residues. The DNA of the CDR3 is TGTGCCAGCAGTCCCGGACAAGTGAACACTGAAGCTTTCTTT. Translating gives CASSPGQVNTEAFF.

This clone was detected only a few times. V gene TRBV2 combines with J gene TRBJ1-2; 7 bases line up with TRBD1. The CDR3 consists of 14 residues. V lost 7 bases, J lost 4 bases, and 9 bases stayed unmatched. CDR1 is SNHLY, CDR2 FYNNEI, per germline. CDR3 region: CASIPTGTTYGYTF. CDR3 DNA: TGTGCCAGCATTCCGACAGGGACGACCTATGGCTACACCTTC. The full variable domain, its missing parts supplied by reference TRBV2 and TRBJ1-2, is EPEVTQTPSHQVTQMGQEVILRCVPISNHLYFYWYRQILGQKVEFLVSFYNNEISEKSEIFDDQFSVERPDGSNFTLKIRSTKLEDSAMYFCASIPTGTTYGYTFGSGTRLTVV.

The V gene is TRBV5-1, the J gene TRBJ2-7; possibly TRBD1 for D (6 bases). The CDR3 consists of 15 residues. Germline values: CDR1 SGHRS, CDR2 YFSETQ. Trimming cost V 0 bases and J 6 bases, with 16 bases left between them. The chain's CDR3 is CASSLGSIGGSEQYF. CDR3 DNA: TGCGCCAGCAGCTTGGGGTCGATAGGGGGATCCGAGCAGTACTTC.

V and J are TRBV7-9 and TRBJ2-2; 10 bases match TRBD1. The trim removed 5 bases at V and 3 bases at J, leaving 3 bases unmatched. The length of the CDR3 is 15 residues. The germline V gene has CDR1 SEHNR and CDR2 FQNEAQ (reference sequence). CDR3 in amino acids: CASSQGTGDTGELFF. CDR3 nucleotide sequence: TGTGCCAGCAGCCAGGGGACAGGGGACACCGGGGAGCTGTTTTTT.